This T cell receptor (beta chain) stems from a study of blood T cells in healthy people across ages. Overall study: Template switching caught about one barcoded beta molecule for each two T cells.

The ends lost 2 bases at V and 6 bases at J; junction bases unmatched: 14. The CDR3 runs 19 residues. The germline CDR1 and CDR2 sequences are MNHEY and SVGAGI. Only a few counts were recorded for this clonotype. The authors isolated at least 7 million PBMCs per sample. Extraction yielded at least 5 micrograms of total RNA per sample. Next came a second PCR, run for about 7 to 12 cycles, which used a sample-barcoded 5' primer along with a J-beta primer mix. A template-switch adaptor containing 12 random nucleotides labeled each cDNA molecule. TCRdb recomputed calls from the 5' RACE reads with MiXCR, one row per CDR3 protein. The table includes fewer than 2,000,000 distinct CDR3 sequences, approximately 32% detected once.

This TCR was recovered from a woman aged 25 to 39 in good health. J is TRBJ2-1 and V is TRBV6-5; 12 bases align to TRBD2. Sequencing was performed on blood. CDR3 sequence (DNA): TGTGCCAGCAGTTACCGGTCGGGACTAGCGGGCACCTCATCCAATGAGCAGTTCTTC. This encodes CASSYRSGLAGTSSNEQFF.